This T cell receptor (beta chain) was sequenced during a study of regulatory and conventional T cells in RAG deficiency. Study-level findings and limits: In Omenn syndrome, sorted "Tregs" may be peripherally activated cells.

The assay was immunoSEQ multiplex PCR, and TCRdb's table has in-frame clones only and misses some. Of 9,500 to 15,000 clones in the sample, approximately 93% are singletons; the top ten hold approximately 1.5%. Blood CD4+ CD25-high CD127-low regulatory T cells supplied the genomic DNA template. Comment on this clone: Its antigen is not known.

Trimming took 5 bases from V and 1 from J, leaving 5 bases between them. CDR3 size: 12 residues. CDR1 and CDR2 from the germline V gene are KGHSH and LQKENI. These data were also filed under a second study, of regulatory T cells. That paper states: The PCR used 52 TRBV and 13 TRBJ primers.

This sequence originates from a human donor in good health. Sequenced sample: CD127- CD25+ CD4+ Tregs sorted from blood. The chain combines TRBV18 with TRBJ2-5, with no clear D. CDR3 DNA sequence: TGTGCCAGCTCAGCGCCCCAAGAGACCCAGTACTTC. It yields the protein CASSAPQETQYF.